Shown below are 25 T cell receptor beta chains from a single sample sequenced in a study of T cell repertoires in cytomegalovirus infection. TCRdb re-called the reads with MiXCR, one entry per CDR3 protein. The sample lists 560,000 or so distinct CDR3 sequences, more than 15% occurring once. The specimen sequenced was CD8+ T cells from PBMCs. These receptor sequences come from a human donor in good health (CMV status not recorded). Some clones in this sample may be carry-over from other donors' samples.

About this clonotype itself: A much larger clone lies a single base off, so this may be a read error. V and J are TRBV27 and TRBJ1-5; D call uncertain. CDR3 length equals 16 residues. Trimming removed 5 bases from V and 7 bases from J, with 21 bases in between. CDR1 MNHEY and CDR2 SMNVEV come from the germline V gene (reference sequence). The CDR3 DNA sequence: TGTGCCAGCAGTAAAGGCGGACGGATAATCAGGCAGCCCCAGCATTTT. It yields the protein CASSKGGRIIRQPQHF.

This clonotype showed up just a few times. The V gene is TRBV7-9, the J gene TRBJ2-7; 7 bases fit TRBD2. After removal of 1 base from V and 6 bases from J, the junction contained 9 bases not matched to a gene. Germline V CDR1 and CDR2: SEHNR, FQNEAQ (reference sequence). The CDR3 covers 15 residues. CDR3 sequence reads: CASSLEFGLVVEQYF. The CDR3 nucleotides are TGTGCCAGCAGCTTAGAATTCGGACTAGTTGTCGAGCAGTACTTC.

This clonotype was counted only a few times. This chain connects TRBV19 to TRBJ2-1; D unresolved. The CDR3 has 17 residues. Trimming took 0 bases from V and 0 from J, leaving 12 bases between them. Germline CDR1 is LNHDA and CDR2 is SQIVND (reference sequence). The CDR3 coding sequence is TGTGCCAGTAGTATAGACCCAAGTTGGGGCTCCTACAATGAGCAGTTCTTC. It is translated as CASSIDPSWGSYNEQFF.

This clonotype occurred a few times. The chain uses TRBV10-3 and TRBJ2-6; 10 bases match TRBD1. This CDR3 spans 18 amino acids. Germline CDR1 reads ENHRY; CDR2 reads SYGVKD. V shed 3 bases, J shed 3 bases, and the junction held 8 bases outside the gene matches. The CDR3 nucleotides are TGTGCCATCAGTGACCCTAGACAGGGGGCGCATGGGGCCAACGTCCTGACTTTC. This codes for CAISDPRQGAHGANVLTF.

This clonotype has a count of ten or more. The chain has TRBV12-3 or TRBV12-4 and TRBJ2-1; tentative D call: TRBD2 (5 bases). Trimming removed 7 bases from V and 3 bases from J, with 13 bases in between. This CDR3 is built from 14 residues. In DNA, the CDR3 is TGTGCCAGCAAGGGAGTCCAAAACTACAATGAGCAGTTCTTC. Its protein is CASKGVQNYNEQFF.

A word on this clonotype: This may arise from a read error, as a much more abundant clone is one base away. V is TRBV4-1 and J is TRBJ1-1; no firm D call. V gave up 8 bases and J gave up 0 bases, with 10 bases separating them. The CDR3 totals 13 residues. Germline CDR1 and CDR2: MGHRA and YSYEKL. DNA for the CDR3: TGCGCCAGCGCCGACACATTGAACACTGAAGCTTTCTTT. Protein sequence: CASADTLNTEAFF.

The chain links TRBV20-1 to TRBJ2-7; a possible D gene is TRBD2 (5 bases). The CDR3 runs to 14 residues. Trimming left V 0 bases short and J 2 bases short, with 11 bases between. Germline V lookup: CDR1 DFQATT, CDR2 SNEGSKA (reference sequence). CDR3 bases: TGCAGTGCTAGAGATCGTACTAGTACCTACGAGCAGTACTTC. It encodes CSARDRTSTYEQYF.

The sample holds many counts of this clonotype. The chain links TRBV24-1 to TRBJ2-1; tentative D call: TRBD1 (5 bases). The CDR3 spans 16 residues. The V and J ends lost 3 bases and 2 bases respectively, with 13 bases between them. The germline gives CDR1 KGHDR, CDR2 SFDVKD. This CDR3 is CATSDRQRKAYNEQFF. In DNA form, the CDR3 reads TGTGCCACCAGTGATAGACAGAGGAAGGCCTACAATGAGCAGTTCTTC.

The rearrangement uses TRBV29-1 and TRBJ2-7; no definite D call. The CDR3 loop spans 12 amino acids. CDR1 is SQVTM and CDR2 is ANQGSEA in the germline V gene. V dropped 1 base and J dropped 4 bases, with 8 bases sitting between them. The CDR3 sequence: CSVEGSLYEQYF. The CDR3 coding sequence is TGCAGCGTTGAAGGCAGTCTGTACGAGCAGTACTTC.

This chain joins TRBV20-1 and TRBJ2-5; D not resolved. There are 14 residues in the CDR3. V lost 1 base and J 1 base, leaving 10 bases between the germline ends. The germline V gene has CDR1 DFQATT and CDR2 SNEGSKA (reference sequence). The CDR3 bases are TGCAGTGCTAGAGGCAGCAGTATCCAAGAGACCCAGTACTTC. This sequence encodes CSARGSSIQETQYF.

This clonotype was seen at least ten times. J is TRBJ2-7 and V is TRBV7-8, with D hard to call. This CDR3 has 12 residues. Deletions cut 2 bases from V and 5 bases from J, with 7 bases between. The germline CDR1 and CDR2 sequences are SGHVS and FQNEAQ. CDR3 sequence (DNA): TGTGCCAGCAGCTTACGCGGTAACGAGCAGTACTTC. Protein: CASSLRGNEQYF.

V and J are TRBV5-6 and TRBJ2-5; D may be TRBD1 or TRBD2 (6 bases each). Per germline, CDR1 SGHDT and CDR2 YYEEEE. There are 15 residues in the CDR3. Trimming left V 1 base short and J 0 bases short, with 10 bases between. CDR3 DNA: TGTGCCAGCAGCTTGCGAAGGGGGGACCAAGAGACCCAGTACTTC. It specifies CASSLRRGDQETQYF. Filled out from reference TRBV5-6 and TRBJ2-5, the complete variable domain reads DAGVTQSPTHLIKTRGQQVTLRCSPKSGHDTVSWYQQALGQGPQFIFQYYEEEERQRGNFPDRFSGHQFPNYSSELNVNALLLGDSALYLCASSLRRGDQETQYFGPGTRLLVL.

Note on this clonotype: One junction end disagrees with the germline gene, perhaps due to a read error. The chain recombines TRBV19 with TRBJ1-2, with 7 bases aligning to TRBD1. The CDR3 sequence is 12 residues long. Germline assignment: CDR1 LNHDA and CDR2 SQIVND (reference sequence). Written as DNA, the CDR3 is TGTGCCCGTAGTTCCCATACAGGGGACTACACCTTC. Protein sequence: CARSSHTGDYTF.

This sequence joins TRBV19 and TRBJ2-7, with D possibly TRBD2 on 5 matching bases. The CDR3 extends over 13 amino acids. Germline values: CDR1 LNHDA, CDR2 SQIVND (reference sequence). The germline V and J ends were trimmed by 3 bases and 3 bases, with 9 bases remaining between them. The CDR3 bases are TGTGCCAGTAGTATTGGACTGTTCTACGAGCAGTACTTC. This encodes CASSIGLFYEQYF.

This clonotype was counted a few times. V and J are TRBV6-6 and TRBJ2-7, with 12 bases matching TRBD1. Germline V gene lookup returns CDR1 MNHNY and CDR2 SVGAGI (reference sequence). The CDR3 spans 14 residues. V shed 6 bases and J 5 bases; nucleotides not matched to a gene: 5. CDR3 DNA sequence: TGTGCCAGCAGGTCGGGACAGGGGGCCAACGAGCAGTACTTC. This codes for CASRSGQGANEQYF.

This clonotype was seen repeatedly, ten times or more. The CDR3 reads CASSPTGTSGTTYEQYF. As DNA, the CDR3 is TGCGCCAGCAGCCCTACCGGGACTAGCGGGACCACCTACGAGCAGTACTTC. The gene calls are TRBV5-1 and TRBJ2-7; 13 bases fit TRBD2. The CDR3 totals 17 residues. After removal of 4 bases from V and 2 bases from J, the junction contained 9 bases not matched to a gene. CDR1 is SGHRS, CDR2 YFSETQ, per germline.

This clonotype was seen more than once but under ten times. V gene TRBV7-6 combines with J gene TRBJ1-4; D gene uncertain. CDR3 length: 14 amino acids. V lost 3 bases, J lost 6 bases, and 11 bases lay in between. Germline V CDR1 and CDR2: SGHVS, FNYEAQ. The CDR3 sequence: CASSLRARDEKLFF. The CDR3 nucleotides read TGTGCCAGCAGCTTGAGGGCGCGAGATGAAAAACTGTTTTTT.

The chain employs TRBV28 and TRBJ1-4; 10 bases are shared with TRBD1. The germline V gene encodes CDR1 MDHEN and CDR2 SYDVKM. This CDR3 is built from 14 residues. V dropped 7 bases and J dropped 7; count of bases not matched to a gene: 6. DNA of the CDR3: TGTGCCAGCACCCCGACAGGGGGCGTTGAAAAACTGTTTTTT. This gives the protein CASTPTGGVEKLFF.

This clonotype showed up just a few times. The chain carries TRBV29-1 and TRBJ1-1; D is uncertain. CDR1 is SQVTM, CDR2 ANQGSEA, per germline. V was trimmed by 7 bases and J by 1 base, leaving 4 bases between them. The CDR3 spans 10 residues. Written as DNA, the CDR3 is TGCAGCGACGGGAACACTGAAGCTTTCTTT. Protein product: CSDGNTEAFF. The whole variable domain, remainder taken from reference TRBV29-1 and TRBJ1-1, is SAVISQKPSRDICQRGTSLTIQCQVDSQVTMMFWYRQQPGQSLTLIATANQGSEATYESGFVIDKFPISRPNLTFSTLTVSNMSPEDSSIYLCSDGNTEAFFGQGTRLTVV.

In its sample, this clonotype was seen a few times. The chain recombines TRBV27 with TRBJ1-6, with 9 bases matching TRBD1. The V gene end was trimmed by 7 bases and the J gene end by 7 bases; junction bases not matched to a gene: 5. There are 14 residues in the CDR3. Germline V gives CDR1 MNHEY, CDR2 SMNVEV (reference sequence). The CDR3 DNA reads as TGTGCCAGCACACAGGGGGCTGCGAATTCACCCCTCCACTTT. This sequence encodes CASTQGAANSPLHF.

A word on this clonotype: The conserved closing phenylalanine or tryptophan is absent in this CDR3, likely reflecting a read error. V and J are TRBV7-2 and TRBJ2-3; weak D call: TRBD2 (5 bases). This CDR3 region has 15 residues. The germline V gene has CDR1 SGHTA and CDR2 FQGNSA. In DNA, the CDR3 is TGTGCCAGAAGCTTAAGTGGTGGGAGTACAGATACGCAGTATTTA. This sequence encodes CARSLSGGSTDTQYL.

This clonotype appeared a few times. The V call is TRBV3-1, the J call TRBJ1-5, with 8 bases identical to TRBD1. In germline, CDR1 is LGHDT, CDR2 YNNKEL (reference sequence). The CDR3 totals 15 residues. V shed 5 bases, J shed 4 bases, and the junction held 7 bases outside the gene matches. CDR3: CASSVRTGPNQPQHF. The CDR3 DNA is TGTGCCAGCAGCGTAAGGACAGGGCCGAATCAGCCCCAGCATTTT. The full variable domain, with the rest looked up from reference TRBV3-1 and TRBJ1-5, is DTAVSQTPKYLVTQMGNDKSIKCEQNLGHDTMYWYKQDSKKFLKIMFSYNNKELIINETVPNRFSPKSPDKAHLNLHINSLELGDSAVYFCASSVRTGPNQPQHFGDGTRLSIL.

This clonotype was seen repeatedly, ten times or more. The CDR3 coding sequence is TGTGCCAGCAGCCAAGATCAAGAGGGGCCGACCTACGAGCAGTACTTC. Residues: CASSQDQEGPTYEQYF. The J gene is TRBJ2-7, the V gene TRBV4-2; either TRBD1 or TRBD2 may fit D (5 bases each). Germline CDR1 LGHNA, CDR2 YNFKEQ. The CDR3 extends over 16 amino acids. The V and J ends lost 0 bases and 2 bases respectively, with 14 bases between them.

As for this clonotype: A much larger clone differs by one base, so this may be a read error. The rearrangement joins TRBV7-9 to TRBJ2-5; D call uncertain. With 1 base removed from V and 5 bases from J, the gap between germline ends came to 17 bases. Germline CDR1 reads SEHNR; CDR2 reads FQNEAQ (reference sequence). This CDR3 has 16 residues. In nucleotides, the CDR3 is TGTGCCAGCAGCTTAGTCGCCAGCTACCCGGCGGAGACCCAGTACTTC. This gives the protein CASSLVASYPAETQYF.

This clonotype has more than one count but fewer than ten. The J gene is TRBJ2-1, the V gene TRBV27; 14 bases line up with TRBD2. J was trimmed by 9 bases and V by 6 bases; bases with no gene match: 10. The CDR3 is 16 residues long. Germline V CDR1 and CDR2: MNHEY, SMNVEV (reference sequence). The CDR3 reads CASRPPTSGRAGEQFF. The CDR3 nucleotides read TGTGCCAGCAGGCCACCGACTAGCGGGAGGGCCGGTGAGCAGTTCTTC.